A single sample gave rise to the 13 T cell receptor beta chains below, sequenced in a study of CD8 T cells in Susac syndrome. An input of about 0.5 to 1 ug of RNA was subjected to reverse transcription using random hexamers. TCRdb reprocessed the immunoSEQ multiplex PCR reads via MiXCR and lists one record per CDR3 protein. There are nearly 200,000 distinct CDR3 sequences in the sample; about 95% occur only once, and just under 0.095% lies in the top ten. The material sequenced was CD4+ T cells from PBMCs. The source of these receptors is a human donor with multiple sclerosis.

This clonotype occurred once. The CDR3 coding sequence is TGTGCCTGGAGTCCCCAGGGGAGAGTTCAGTACTTC. Residues: CAWSPQGRVQYF. The rearrangement joins TRBV30 to TRBJ2-4, with D maybe TRBD1 (6 bases). The germline V and J ends were trimmed by 2 bases and 11 bases, with 13 bases remaining between them. Germline CDR1 is GTSNPN and CDR2 is SVGIG (reference sequence). The CDR3 is 12 residues long.

The chain joins TRBV20-1 to TRBJ1-2, with D maybe TRBD1 (6 bases). Trimming removed 6 bases from V and 14 bases from J, with 19 bases in between. Germline CDR1 reads DFQATT; CDR2 reads SNEGSKA (reference sequence). This CDR3 has 11 amino acids. CDR3 sequence: CSASSGALWTF. CDR3 bases: TGCAGTGCCTCTTCGGGGGCCCTCTGGACCTTC.

V gene TRBV4-2 combines with J gene TRBJ2-3, with D possibly matching TRBD2 (6 bases). Per the germline V gene, CDR1 is LGHNA and CDR2 is YNFKEQ. Trimming cost V 2 bases and J 6 bases, with 15 bases left between them. The CDR3 totals 15 residues. The CDR3: CASSQPPGDLDTQYF. The CDR3 nucleotides read TGTGCCAGCAGCCAACCACCGGGAGATTTGGATACGCAGTATTTT.

The chain links TRBV7-2 to TRBJ2-2, with D perhaps matching TRBD2 (5 bases). CDR1 and CDR2 (germline): SGHTA, FQGNSA. CDR3 size: 15 residues. V gave up 1 base and J gave up 0 bases, with 6 bases separating them. The CDR3 loop is CASSLGGANTGELFF. In nucleotides, the CDR3 is TGTGCCAGCAGCTTAGGGGGAGCGAACACCGGGGAGCTGTTTTTT.

The chain is built from TRBV20-1 and TRBJ1-4; weak D call: TRBD1 (6 bases). CDR1 and CDR2 from the germline V gene are DFQATT and SNEGSKA (reference sequence). V lost 4 bases and J 6 bases, leaving 15 bases between the germline ends. This CDR3 has 14 residues. CDR3 coding DNA: TGCAGTGCTACGCCGACAGGTGGTGATGAAAAACTGTTTTTT. Protein: CSATPTGGDEKLFF.

The CDR3 protein is CASSSEQRDTGELFF. The CDR3 nucleotides are TGTGCCAGCAGCTCTGAACAACGGGACACCGGGGAGCTGTTTTTT. The V gene is TRBV5-6, the J gene TRBJ2-2; D is undetermined. The CDR3 contains 15 residues. With 3 bases removed from V and 3 bases from J, the gap between germline ends came to 12 bases. Germline loops: CDR1 SGHDT, CDR2 YYEEEE. The whole variable domain, filled in from reference TRBV5-6 and TRBJ2-2, reads DAGVTQSPTHLIKTRGQQVTLRCSPKSGHDTVSWYQQALGQGPQFIFQYYEEEERQRGNFPDRFSGHQFPNYSSELNVNALLLGDSALYLCASSSEQRDTGELFFGEGSRLTVL.

The V gene is TRBV20-1, the J gene TRBJ2-5; tentative D call: TRBD1 (6 bases). V shed 6 bases and J shed 1 base, with 15 bases lying between them. CDR1 and CDR2 from the germline V gene are DFQATT and SNEGSKA (reference sequence). This CDR3 is built from 14 residues. CDR3 sequence reads: CSAPPSTGQETQYF. CDR3 nucleotide sequence: TGCAGTGCCCCGCCCTCGACAGGCCAAGAGACCCAGTACTTC.

This chain links TRBV20-1 with TRBJ2-1, with D perhaps TRBD2 (6 bases). CDR1 is DFQATT and CDR2 is SNEGSKA in the germline V gene (reference sequence). V was shortened by 2 bases and J by 4 bases, with 18 bases between the two germline ends. CDR3 size: 16 residues. CDR3 protein: CSARSPGTSRYNEQFF. The CDR3 DNA reads as TGCAGTGCTAGATCTCCCGGGACTTCTAGATACAATGAGCAGTTCTTC.

This rearrangement joins TRBV4-2 to TRBJ2-5; TRBD1 aligns across 9 bases. V lost 5 bases, J lost 4 bases, and 5 bases stayed unmatched. The CDR3 has 14 amino acids. Germline CDR1 reads LGHNA; CDR2 reads YNFKEQ. CDR3: CASSYQQGAETQYF. The CDR3 DNA reads TGTGCCAGCAGCTATCAACAGGGGGCAGAGACCCAGTACTTC.

The chain uses TRBV24-1 and TRBJ2-7; 7 bases map to TRBD1. Germline CDR1 is KGHDR and CDR2 is SFDVKD. This CDR3 has 13 amino acids. Germline trimming cut 10 bases from V and 0 bases from J; bases unmatched to any gene: 5. The CDR3 sequence: CATTDRFSYEQYF. The CDR3 DNA sequence: TGTGCCACTACGGACAGGTTCTCCTACGAGCAGTACTTC.

The chain joins TRBV23-1 to TRBJ2-7, with 9 bases aligning to TRBD2. TRBV23-1 is recorded as an ORF, its role being uncertain. The CDR3 is made up of 14 amino acids. V was pared by 3 bases and J by 5 bases, with 5 bases of the junction left unmatched. The DNA for the CDR3 is TGCGCCAGCAGTCAGCGGGAGGGCCACCACGAGCAGTACTTC. Translation: CASSQREGHHEQYF.

The V call is TRBV12-3 or TRBV12-4, the J call TRBJ2-1; possibly TRBD1 or TRBD2 for D (5 bases each). V lost 3 bases, J lost 2 bases, and 11 bases lay in between. The CDR3 runs 15 residues. CDR3 amino acids: CASSFIRGPYNEQFF. In nucleotides, the CDR3 is TGTGCCAGCAGTTTTATCCGGGGCCCCTACAATGAGCAGTTCTTC.

This rearrangement joins TRBV29-1 to TRBJ2-1; the match to TRBD1 covers 7 bases. The CDR3 contains 17 residues. The germline V gene has CDR1 SQVTM and CDR2 ANQGSEA. Trimming cost V 0 bases and J 4 bases; bases outside gene matches: 12. The DNA of the CDR3 is TGCAGCGTTGAAGATGAGGTTGGCAGGGGGTTATACAATGAGCAGTTCTTC. The encoded protein is CSVEDEVGRGLYNEQFF.